A selection of T cell receptor beta chains follows, all from one sample in a study of blood T cell repertoires in COVID-19. Libraries were prepared by immunoSEQ multiplex PCR; TCRdb keeps only in-frame clonotypes and omits some of them. The repertoire holds over 60,000 clones, about nine tenths seen once, with about 16% in the top ten. The specimen sequenced was peripheral blood. These receptors were obtained from a woman older than 75 with active or convalescent COVID-19. Both conserved end residues are part of each CDR3. Each record gives: D gene, J gene, CDR3 length, clone size, V gene, CDR3 DNA, CDR3 protein. D genes are given only for firm matches. Rows give clone size only sometimes, using once, few, many, or a class for an expanded clone.

- TRBJ2-6 20 - TRBV24-1 TGTGCCACCAGCGCTCGAGAATACAGGGTAGGGAGCTCTGGGGCCAACGTCCTGACTTTC CATSAREYRVGSSGANVLTF
- TRBJ1-1 13 once TRBV28 TGTGCCGGTGGGGGAGGGGGTTACACTGAAGCTTTCTTT CAGGGGGYTEAFF
- TRBJ2-3 16 - TRBV5-5 TGTGCCAGCAGCCCACGGGCTAGCGTTAGCACAGATACGCAGTATTTT CASSPRASVSTDTQYF
TRBD1 TRBJ2-1 17 - TRBV12-5 TGTGCTAGTGGTTTGGTACTGGGGACAGGGTCCTACAATGAGCAGTTCTTC CASGLVLGTGSYNEQFF
TRBD2 TRBJ2-2 18 - TRBV28 TGTGCCAGCAGTTTAGACCCCTTAACTAGCGGGGATACCGGGGAGCTGTTTTTT CASSLDPLTSGDTGELFF
TRBD1 TRBJ2-3 15 - TRBV3-1/TRBV3-2 TGTGCCAGCAGCCCCTGGGGACAGAACACAGATACGCAGTATTTT CASSPWGQNTDTQYF
- TRBJ2-7 15 - TRBV19 TGTGCCAGTAGTATCGGCGAGGGGGGGATCTACGAGCAGTACTTC CASSIGEGGIYEQYF
TRBD1 TRBJ1-2 12 - TRBV12-3/TRBV12-4 TGTGCCAGCAGTTTAAGGGGGCCTGGCTACACCTTC CASSLRGPGYTF
TRBD1 TRBJ1-6 13 - TRBV7-9 TGTGCCAGCAGTGAGTACAGGGGGTCACCCCTCCACTTT CASSEYRGSPLHF
- TRBJ2-5 13 - TRBV7-9 TGTGCCAGCAGCCAGGCCCTTGGGGAGACCCAGTACTTC CASSQALGETQYF
- TRBJ2-3 15 - TRBV7-9 TGTGCCAGCAGCTTAGGAAGTCTAAGCACAGATACGCAGTATTTT CASSLGSLSTDTQYF
TRBD1 TRBJ2-7 15 - TRBV7-2 TGTGCCAGCAGCCCTACCGGGACAGGGTTCAACGAGCAGTACTTC CASSPTGTGFNEQYF
TRBD1 TRBJ1-2 14 once TRBV30 TGTGCCTGCCAAACCCCCGGGACAGGGTATGGCTACACCTTC CACQTPGTGYGYTF
TRBD1 TRBJ1-1 17 - TRBV6-2/TRBV6-3 TGTGCCAGCAGTTCATCAACAGGGGGCGCGAGGAACACTGAAGCTTTCTTT CASSSSTGGARNTEAFF
TRBD1 TRBJ2-7 16 once TRBV5-8 TGTGCCAGCAGCCTCAAGTCGGACAGGTCATCTTACGAGCAGTACTTC CASSLKSDRSSYEQYF
TRBD2 TRBJ2-7 17 once TRBV7-2 TGTGCCAGCAGCACACGGGCGGGCGGGGGGAGGTCCTACGAGCAGTACTTC CASSTRAGGGRSYEQYF
- TRBJ2-7 12 - TRBV12-3/TRBV12-4 TGTGCCAGCAGTCATCACTCCTACGAGCAGTACTTC CASSHHSYEQYF
- TRBJ1-3 15 - TRBV6-5 TGTGCCAGCAGTCCTGACAGAAGCTCTGGAAACACCATATATTTT CASSPDRSSGNTIYF
- TRBJ1-2 16 - TRBV5-7 TGTGCCAGCAGCTTGGCCAAGTTCATACAGAACTATGGCTACACCTTC CASSLAKFIQNYGYTF
- TRBJ1-3 16 - TRBV5-8 TGTGCCAGCAGCTCACCTACCGGGACACCTGGAAACACCATATATTTT CASSSPTGTPGNTIYF
- TRBJ2-5 14 - TRBV5-5 TGTGCCAGCAGCCCGACATATTACCAAGAGACCCAGTACTTC CASSPTYYQETQYF
- TRBJ1-5 15 - TRBV28 TGTGCCAGCAGTTCGCTTGAGGGAGGGGGTCAGCCCCAGCATTTT CASSSLEGGGQPQHF
TRBD1 TRBJ1-2 14 - TRBV29-1 TGCAGCGCCCGGGACAGGGTTCTCTTACGCGGCTACACCTTC CSARDRVLLRGYTF
- TRBJ1-5 14 - TRBV27 TGTGCCAGCAACTCAAGAGGGGGACACCAGCCCCAGCATTTT CASNSRGGHQPQHF
- TRBJ2-7 14 - TRBV2 TGTGCCAGCTCCACCCCGACAGGAGGCTACGAGCAGTACTTC CASSTPTGGYEQYF
- TRBJ2-5 12 - TRBV2 TGTGCCAGCAGTCGAGACAGGGAGACCCAGTACTTC CASSRDRETQYF
- TRBJ2-4 14 - TRBV9 TGTGCCAGCAGCCCCGGCAGGGAGGGGGATTCCCAGTACTTC CASSPGREGDSQYF
- TRBJ1-1 13 - TRBV7-9 TGTGCCAGCAGCTTAGGGGGCTTGACTGAAGCTTTCTTT CASSLGGLTEAFF
TRBD1 TRBJ1-2 12 - TRBV29-1 TGCAGCGTTGGTGAGGGGGCGCCGGGCTACACCTTC CSVGEGAPGYTF
- TRBJ1-1 15 - TRBV19 TGTGCCAGTAGTATAGCAATCGGGAGTAGGACTGAAGCTTTCTTT CASSIAIGSRTEAFF
TRBD1 TRBJ1-1 13 - TRBV12-3/TRBV12-4 TGTGCCAGCAGCGTGGACAGGGCCACTGAAGCTTTCTTT CASSVDRATEAFF
TRBD1 TRBJ2-3 14 - TRBV10-2 TGCGCCAGCCTCAGGGGGCGGGGCACAGATACGCAGTATTTT CASLRGRGTDTQYF
- TRBJ1-1 14 few TRBV28 TGTGCCAGCAGTTTTCTCGGGTTGTACACTGAAGCTTTCTTT CASSFLGLYTEAFF
- TRBJ2-1 13 - TRBV12-3/TRBV12-4 TGTGCCAGCAGCCCGAATCGGTGGAATGAGCAGTTCTTC CASSPNRWNEQFF
- TRBJ1-5 16 - TRBV7-2 TGTGCCAGCAGCTTAGAAGGGGGTTATAGCAATCAGCCCCAGCATTTT CASSLEGGYSNQPQHF
TRBD1 TRBJ2-3 16 - TRBV7-3 TGTGCCAGCAGCCTAGGGACAGCCTCTAGCACAGATACGCAGTATTTT CASSLGTASSTDTQYF
- TRBJ1-2 14 - TRBV5-5 TGTGCCAGCAGCCCCCTGGCGGGGTTTTGGGGCTACACCTTC CASSPLAGFWGYTF
- TRBJ1-2 15 - TRBV5-6 TGTGCCAGCAGCTCGCTCGGTGAACGCAACTATGGCTACACCTTC CASSSLGERNYGYTF
TRBD1 TRBJ1-5 16 - TRBV10-3 TGTGCCATCAGTGATGGGGGCAGGGGGTTAAATCAGCCCCAGCATTTT CAISDGGRGLNQPQHF
- TRBJ1-1 15 - TRBV9 TGTGCCAGCAGCGTAGCCCAGGGAAGAAGAACTGAAGCTTTCTTT CASSVAQGRRTEAFF
TRBD1 TRBJ2-5 16 - TRBV7-2 TGTGCCAGCAGCTTAGGCCGGACAGGGGGCTACGAGACCCAGTACTTC CASSLGRTGGYETQYF
- TRBJ1-1 14 once TRBV27 TGTGCCAGCAGGGAACAGGGATATAGTGCTGAAGCTTTCTTT CASREQGYSAEAFF
TRBD2 TRBJ2-1 14 - TRBV27 TGTGCCAGCAGTTTACGAGGACTAGGGTATGAGCAGTTCTTC CASSLRGLGYEQFF
- TRBJ2-7 13 once TRBV5-1 TGCGCCAGCCGGCCCCGGGTGTCCTACGAGCAGTACTTC CASRPRVSYEQYF
- TRBJ1-5 14 - TRBV9 TGTGCCAGCAGCGTAGGGGGAGAGGGTCAGCCCCAGCATTTT CASSVGGEGQPQHF
TRBD1 TRBJ1-2 14 - TRBV27 TGTGCCAGCAGTCCACTGACAGGGTGGCATGGCTACACCTTC CASSPLTGWHGYTF
TRBD1 TRBJ2-1 16 once TRBV27 TGTGCCAGCAGTTACCATCCGGGACAGGGGAGTGATGAGCAGTTCTTC CASSYHPGQGSDEQFF
- TRBJ1-6 18 - TRBV27 TGTGCCAGCAGTCCCCATCCCTCCCCAGGGGCTCGTCAATCACCCCTCCACTTT CASSPHPSPGARQSPLHF
TRBD1 TRBJ1-2 13 few TRBV4-3 TGCGCCAGCAGCGGACAGGGGGAGCAGGGCTACACCTTC CASSGQGEQGYTF
- TRBJ1-1 12 - TRBV28 TGTGCCAGCAGTTTCGCAGGCTCTGAAGCTTTCTTT CASSFAGSEAFF
TRBD1 TRBJ2-7 12 - TRBV27 TGTGCCAGCAGTGGACAGGGCTACGAGCAGTACTTC CASSGQGYEQYF